A single sample is the source of the 19 T cell receptor beta chains below, sequenced in a study of graft-versus-host responses after intestinal transplantation. Antigen specificity for these receptors is unknown. Only in-frame clones appear in the TCRdb table, and some are missing; sequencing was by immunoSEQ multiplex PCR. The sample shows over 65,000 clones, around 91% of them seen only once. The sample in question was unstimulated CD4+ T cells sorted from spleen or lymph node cells, obtained before intestinal transplant. These receptors were obtained from a human donor who received an intestinal transplant.

The CDR3 nucleotides are TGCGCCAGCAAGCCAGGGTTGAACGGGGAGCTGTTTTTT. This encodes CASKPGLNGELFF. J is TRBJ2-2 and V is TRBV10-2; tentative D call: TRBD1 (5 bases). Germline CDR1 reads WSHSY; CDR2 reads SAAADI. This CDR3 is built from 13 residues. Deletions cut 7 bases from V and 7 bases from J, with 13 bases between.

V is TRBV9 and J is TRBJ2-2; D gene uncertain. The germline V gene encodes CDR1 SGDLS and CDR2 YYNGEE. V lost 0 bases to trimming and J lost 8 bases, with 17 bases between them. The CDR3 totals 16 residues. The CDR3 DNA reads as TGTGCCAGCAGCGTAGGGAGTCTTTGGAATCCGGGGGAGCTGTTTTTT. It is translated as CASSVGSLWNPGELFF.

The chain employs TRBV7-2 and TRBJ1-6, with D tentatively TRBD1 (5 bases). V was clipped by 5 bases and J by 11 bases, with 13 bases between them. CDR1 SGHTA and CDR2 FQGNSA come from the germline V gene. This CDR3 comprises 13 residues. The CDR3 protein is CASSTRTSAPLHF. In DNA, the CDR3 is TGTGCCAGCAGCACGAGGACATCGGCACCCCTCCACTTT.

This CDR3 reads CASSTRAFGTSGGRDTQYF. The DNA of the CDR3 is TGTGCCAGTAGTACCCGAGCCTTTGGGACTAGCGGGGGGCGAGATACGCAGTATTTT. The chain employs TRBV19 and TRBJ2-3, with 15 bases matching TRBD2. Per the germline V gene, CDR1 is LNHDA and CDR2 is SQIVND (reference sequence). The ends lost 4 bases at V and 5 bases at J; junction bases unmatched: 13. This CDR3 comprises 19 residues.

V and J are TRBV1 and TRBJ2-3; the table gives TRBD2 as D, unverified against the DNA. TRBV1 is tagged as a pseudogene. The CDR3 is 17 residues long. In DNA, the CDR3 is TGCACCAGCAGCCAAGATCCCAGACTAACTAGCACAGATACGCAGTATTTT. The encoded protein is CTSSQDPRLTSTDTQYF.

J is TRBJ1-1 and V is TRBV27; D not certain. V was shortened by 1 base and J by 5 bases, with 8 bases between the two germline ends. This CDR3 is 13 amino acids long. The V gene's germline CDR1 is MNHEY and CDR2 SMNVEV (reference sequence). The CDR3 reads CASSLLRETEAFF. CDR3 DNA: TGTGCCAGCAGTTTATTGCGGGAAACTGAAGCTTTCTTT.

The chain is built from TRBV4-1 and TRBJ1-3; D might be TRBD1 (6 bases). The V end was cut by 2 bases, the J end by 0 bases, with 11 bases between. Germline CDR1 reads MGHRA; CDR2 reads YSYEKL. CDR3 length: 16 residues. The CDR3 coding sequence is TGCGCCAGCAGCCAACCCGGACAGCACTCTGGAAACACCATATATTTT. It codes for CASSQPGQHSGNTIYF.

The V call is TRBV6-5, the J call TRBJ1-1, with TRBD1 identical over 7 bases. The CDR3 has 14 residues. V gave up 1 base and J gave up 5 bases; unmatched junction bases: 4. In germline, CDR1 is MNHEY, CDR2 SVGAGI. The CDR3 reads CASSYLQGSTEAFF. The CDR3 DNA sequence: TGTGCCAGCAGTTACTTACAGGGGAGTACTGAAGCTTTCTTT.

This clone showed up just once. The rearrangement joins TRBV19 to TRBJ1-2; perhaps TRBD1 as D (6 bases). Between the trimmed V and J ends, which lost 3 bases and 4 bases, there was a span of 15 bases. Per the germline V gene, CDR1 is LNHDA and CDR2 is SQIVND (reference sequence). The CDR3 is 15 amino acids. The CDR3 here is CASSINPDRSYGYTF. CDR3 nucleotide sequence: TGTGCCAGTAGTATTAACCCCGACAGGAGCTATGGCTACACCTTC.

This chain links TRBV7-9 with TRBJ2-1; tentatively, D is TRBD2 (7 bases). The CDR3 has 14 amino acids. Germline CDR1 and CDR2: SEHNR and FQNEAQ (reference sequence). V lost 7 bases and J lost 10, with 20 bases in between. The CDR3 coding sequence is TGTGCCAGCACCGGACCTGGGGGGGCCCTCGAGCAGTTCTTC. This gives the protein CASTGPGGALEQFF.

The V gene is TRBV7-2, the J gene TRBJ2-7; 16 bases agree with TRBD2. CDR1 SGHTA and CDR2 FQGNSA come from the germline V gene. The trim removed 1 base at V and 6 bases at J, leaving 6 bases unmatched. CDR3 length: 17 residues. CDR3 sequence reads: CASSLVGTSGGVVEQYF. The CDR3 DNA follows: TGTGCCAGCAGCTTAGTGGGGACTAGCGGGGGGGTGGTCGAGCAGTACTTC.

The CDR3 here is CASSLVVGSGGETQYF. The CDR3 nucleotides are TGCGCCAGCAGCTTGGTGGTGGGTAGCGGGGGAGAGACCCAGTACTTC. V and J are TRBV5-1 and TRBJ2-5; 9 nucleotides agree with TRBD2. V shed 0 bases, J shed 4 bases, and the junction held 7 bases outside the gene matches. The length of the CDR3 is 16 residues. The V gene's germline CDR1 is SGHRS and CDR2 YFSETQ.

The chain employs TRBV6-5 and TRBJ1-1, with TRBD1 matching over 9 bases. V shed 6 bases, J shed 1 base, and the junction held 3 bases outside the gene matches. The germline gives CDR1 MNHEY, CDR2 SVGAGI. This CDR3 has 14 amino acids. This chain's CDR3 is CASRRTGENTEAFF. As DNA, the CDR3 is TGTGCCAGCAGAAGGACAGGGGAGAACACTGAAGCTTTCTTT.

V gene TRBV18 combines with J gene TRBJ1-2; TRBD1 matches 8 bases. The CDR3 is made up of 15 amino acids. Trimming removed 4 bases from V and 4 bases from J; junction bases left unmatched: 8. Per germline, CDR1 KGHSH and CDR2 LQKENI. The CDR3 DNA reads as TGTGCCAGCTCACATCCGGGACAGGACCGCTATGGCTACACCTTC. Encoded protein: CASSHPGQDRYGYTF.

The V and J genes are TRBV18 and TRBJ2-7, with 9 bases fitting TRBD1. CDR3 size: 16 residues. Trimming cost V 6 bases and J 3 bases; bases outside gene matches: 12. Per germline, CDR1 KGHSH and CDR2 LQKENI. The CDR3 DNA reads as TGTGCCAGCTCGCCTTTTCCACAGGGGGCCCGCTACGAGCAGTACTTC. This encodes CASSPFPQGARYEQYF.

The V call is TRBV11-2, the J call TRBJ1-2, with a possible D match to TRBD1 (5 bases). Per germline, CDR1 SGHAT and CDR2 FQNNGV. The CDR3 totals 13 residues. V lost 2 bases, J lost 7 bases, and 11 bases lay in between. The CDR3 nucleotides read TGTGCCAGCAGCTTATTTGGGGGGGGTGGCTACACCTTC. This codes for CASSLFGGGGYTF.

V usage is TRBV4-3 and J usage is TRBJ2-7; a weak D match, TRBD2 (7 bases). The V and J ends lost 4 bases and 4 bases respectively, with 17 bases between them. This CDR3 has 15 amino acids. Germline assignment: CDR1 LGHNA and CDR2 YSLEER. This chain's CDR3 is CASSPWGGAGYEQYF. The DNA of the CDR3 is TGCGCCAGCAGCCCTTGGGGGGGGGCTGGTTACGAGCAGTACTTC.

This chain joins TRBV5-4 and TRBJ1-1; 11 bases are shared with TRBD1. This CDR3 spans 15 amino acids. Germline lookup yields CDR1 SGHNT and CDR2 YYREEE (reference sequence). Trimming cost V 10 bases and J 0 bases; bases outside gene matches: 8. The CDR3 sequence: CAPGTGGYVNTEAFF. CDR3 DNA sequence: TGTGCCCCAGGGACAGGGGGTTATGTGAACACTGAAGCTTTCTTT.

The chain links TRBV27 to TRBJ2-7; no clear D. CDR3 length: 13 amino acids. CDR1 is MNHEY, CDR2 SMNVEV, per germline (reference sequence). The germline V and J ends were trimmed by 5 bases and 2 bases, with 10 bases remaining between them. The DNA for the CDR3 is TGTGCCAGCAGTCGAGACGGAGCCTACGAGCAGTACTTC. It is translated as CASSRDGAYEQYF.